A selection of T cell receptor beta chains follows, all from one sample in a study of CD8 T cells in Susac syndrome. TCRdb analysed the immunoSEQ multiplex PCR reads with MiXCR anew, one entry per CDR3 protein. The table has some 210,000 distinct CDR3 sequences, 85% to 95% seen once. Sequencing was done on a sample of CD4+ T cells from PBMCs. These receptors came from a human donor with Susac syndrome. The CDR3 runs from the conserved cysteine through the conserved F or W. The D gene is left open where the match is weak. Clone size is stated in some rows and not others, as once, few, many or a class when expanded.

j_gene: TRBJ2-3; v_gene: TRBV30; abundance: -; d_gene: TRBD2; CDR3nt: TGTGCCTGGAGTCCCGGGACTAGCGGGGGAGGAGATACGCAGTATTTT; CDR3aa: CAWSPGTSGGGDTQYF
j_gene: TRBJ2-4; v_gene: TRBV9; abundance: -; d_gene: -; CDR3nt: TGTGCCAGCAGCGCCTCAGGGATGGCGGCCAAAAACATTCAGTACTTC; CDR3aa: CASSASGMAAKNIQYF
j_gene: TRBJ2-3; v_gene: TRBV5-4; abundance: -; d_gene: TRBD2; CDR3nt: TGTGCCAGCAGCTTGGAAGCGGGGGGCACAGATACGCAGTATTTT; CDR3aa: CASSLEAGGTDTQYF
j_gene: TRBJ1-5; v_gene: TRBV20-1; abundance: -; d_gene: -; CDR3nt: TGCAGTGCTAGCAGGGGACCGAGTCAGCCCCAGCATTTT; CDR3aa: CSASRGPSQPQHF
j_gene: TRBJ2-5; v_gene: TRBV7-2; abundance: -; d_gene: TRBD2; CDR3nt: TGTGCCAGCACCCTAAGCCCCGGGGGGGAGACCCAGTACTTC; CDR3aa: CASTLSPGGETQYF
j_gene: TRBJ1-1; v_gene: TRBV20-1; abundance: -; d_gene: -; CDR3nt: TGCAGTGCTAAAGATTGGGGGGGGGATGAAGCTTTCTTT; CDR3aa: CSAKDWGGDEAFF
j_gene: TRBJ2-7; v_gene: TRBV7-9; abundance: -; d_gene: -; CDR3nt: TGTGCCAGCAGCTTGGCGATCGGGAACCCCGCCTCCGAGCAGTACTTC; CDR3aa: CASSLAIGNPASEQYF
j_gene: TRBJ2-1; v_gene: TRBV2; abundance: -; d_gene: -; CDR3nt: TGTGCCAGCAGTGAAGCGCTTAGGAGGCGGTCCAATGAGCAGTTCTTC; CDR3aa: CASSEALRRRSNEQFF
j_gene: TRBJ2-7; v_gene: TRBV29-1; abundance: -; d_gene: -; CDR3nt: TGCAGCGTTCAGGACGGGCGTTTACAGGAGCAGTACTTC; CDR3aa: CSVQDGRLQEQYF
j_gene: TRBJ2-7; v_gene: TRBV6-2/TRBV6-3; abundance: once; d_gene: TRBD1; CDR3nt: TGTGCCAGCAGCGGACAGGGGGCCAAGCAGTACTTC; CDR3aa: CASSGQGAKQYF
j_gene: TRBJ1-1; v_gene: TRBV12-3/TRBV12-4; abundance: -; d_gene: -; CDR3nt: TGTGCCAGCAGCCTACAGACGATGCACACTGAAGCTTTCTTT; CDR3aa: CASSLQTMHTEAFF
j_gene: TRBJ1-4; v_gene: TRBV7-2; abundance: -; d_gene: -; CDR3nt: TGTGCCAGCAGCTTAGACTCCCTCGACGAAAAACTGTTTTTT; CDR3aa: CASSLDSLDEKLFF
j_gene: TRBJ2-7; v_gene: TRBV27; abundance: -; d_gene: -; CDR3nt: TGTGCCAGCAGTCCCCCCGGGGACGAGCAGTACTTC; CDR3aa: CASSPPGDEQYF
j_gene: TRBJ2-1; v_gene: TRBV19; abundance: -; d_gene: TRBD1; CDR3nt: TGTGCCAGTAAGGGACAGGGGACCTACAATGAGCAGTTCTTC; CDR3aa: CASKGQGTYNEQFF
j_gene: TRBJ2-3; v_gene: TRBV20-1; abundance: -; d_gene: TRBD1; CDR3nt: TGCAGTGCTAGGTGGGCGGGACAGGGTGGGGATACGCAGTATTTT; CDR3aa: CSARWAGQGGDTQYF
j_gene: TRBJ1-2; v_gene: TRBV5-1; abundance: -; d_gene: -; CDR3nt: TGCGCCAGCAGCTTGGGGGCAGGTCGGGATGGCTACACCTTC; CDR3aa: CASSLGAGRDGYTF
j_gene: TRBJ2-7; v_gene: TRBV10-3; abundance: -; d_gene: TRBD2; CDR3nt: TGTGCCATCAGTGATCTAGCGGGGTCCGACGAGCAGTACTTC; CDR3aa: CAISDLAGSDEQYF
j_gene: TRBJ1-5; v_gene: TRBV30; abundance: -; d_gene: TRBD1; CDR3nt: TGTGCCTGGGGGACAGGGGAAGGCCAGCCCCAGCATTTT; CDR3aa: CAWGTGEGQPQHF
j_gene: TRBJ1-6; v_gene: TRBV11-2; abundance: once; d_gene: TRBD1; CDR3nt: TGTGCCAGCAACAGGGGTAGGGATAATTCACCCCTCCACTTT; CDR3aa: CASNRGRDNSPLHF
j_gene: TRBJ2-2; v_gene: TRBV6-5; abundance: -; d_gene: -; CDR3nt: TGTGCCAGCAGTTACTCCAACAGACACACCGGGGAGCTGTTTTTT; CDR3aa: CASSYSNRHTGELFF
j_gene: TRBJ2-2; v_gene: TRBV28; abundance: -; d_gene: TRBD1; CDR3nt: TGTGCCAGCAGTTTACGGGACAGGCGATACACCGGGGAGCTGTTTTTT; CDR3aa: CASSLRDRRYTGELFF
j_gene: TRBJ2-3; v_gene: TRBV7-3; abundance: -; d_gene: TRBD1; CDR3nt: TGTGCCAGCAGCGCTCAACAGGGGGGCACAGATACGCAGTATTTT; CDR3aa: CASSAQQGGTDTQYF
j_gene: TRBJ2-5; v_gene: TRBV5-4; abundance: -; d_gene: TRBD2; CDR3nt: TGTGCCAGCAGCATGACTAGCGGGGGCGCCTCGGGGGAAGAGACCCAGTACTTC; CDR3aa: CASSMTSGGASGEETQYF
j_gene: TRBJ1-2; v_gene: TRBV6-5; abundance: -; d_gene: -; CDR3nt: TGTGCCAGCACCTCTATCGTAGGGTATCATAATGGCTACACCTTC; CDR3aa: CASTSIVGYHNGYTF
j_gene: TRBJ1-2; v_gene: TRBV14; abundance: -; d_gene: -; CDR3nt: TGTGCCAGCAGTCAAGATTGGGCCGGTGGAGGCTACACCTTC; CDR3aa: CASSQDWAGGGYTF
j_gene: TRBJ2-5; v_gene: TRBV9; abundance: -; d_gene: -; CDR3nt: TGTGCCAGCAGCGTGAGTGGGCAAGAGACCCAGTACTTC; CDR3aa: CASSVSGQETQYF
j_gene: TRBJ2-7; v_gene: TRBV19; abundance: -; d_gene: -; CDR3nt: TGTGCCAGTAGTCCGCCGTTACCAGGGAGTGCCTACGAGCAGTACTTC; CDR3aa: CASSPPLPGSAYEQYF
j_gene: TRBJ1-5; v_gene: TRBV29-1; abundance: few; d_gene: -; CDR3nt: TGCAGCGCAGGGGTCGTAGGTCAGCCCCAGCATTTT; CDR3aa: CSAGVVGQPQHF
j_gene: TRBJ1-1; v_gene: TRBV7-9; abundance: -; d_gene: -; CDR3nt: TGTGCCAGCAGCGCAGAGATGGGACGGATGAACACTGAAGCTTTCTTT; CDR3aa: CASSAEMGRMNTEAFF
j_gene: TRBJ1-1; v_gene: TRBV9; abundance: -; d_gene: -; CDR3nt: TGTGCCAGCAGCGTAGCTGGGGGGACTGGGACTGAAGCTTTCTTT; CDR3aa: CASSVAGGTGTEAFF